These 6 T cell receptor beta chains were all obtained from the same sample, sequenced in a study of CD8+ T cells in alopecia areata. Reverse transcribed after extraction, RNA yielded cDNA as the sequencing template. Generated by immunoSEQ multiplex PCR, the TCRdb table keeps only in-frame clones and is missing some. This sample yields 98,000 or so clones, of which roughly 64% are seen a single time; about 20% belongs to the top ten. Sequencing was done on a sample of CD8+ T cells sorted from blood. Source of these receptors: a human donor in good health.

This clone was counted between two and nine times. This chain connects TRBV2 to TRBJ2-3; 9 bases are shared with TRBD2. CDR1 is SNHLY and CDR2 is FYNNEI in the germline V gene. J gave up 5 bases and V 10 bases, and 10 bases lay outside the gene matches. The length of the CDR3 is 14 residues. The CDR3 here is CATLSGTSLDTQYF. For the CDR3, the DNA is TGTGCCACCCTATCCGGGACTAGCTTAGATACGCAGTATTTT.

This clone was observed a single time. The CDR3 DNA is TGTGCCAGCAGTGAGAATACTGGGGCCAACGTCCTGACTTTC. Amino acid sequence: CASSENTGANVLTF. The chain couples TRBV6-1 to TRBJ2-6; D not certain. V was shortened by 3 bases and J by 2 bases, with 5 bases between the two germline ends. Germline V CDR1 and CDR2: MNHNS, SASEGT. The CDR3 totals 14 residues.

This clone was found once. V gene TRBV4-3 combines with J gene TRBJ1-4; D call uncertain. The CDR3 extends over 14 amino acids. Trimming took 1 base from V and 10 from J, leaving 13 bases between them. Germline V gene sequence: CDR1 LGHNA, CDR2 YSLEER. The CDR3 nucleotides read TGCGCCAGCAGCCAAGGAGTAGGCTCGGGAAAACTGTTTTTT. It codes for CASSQGVGSGKLFF.

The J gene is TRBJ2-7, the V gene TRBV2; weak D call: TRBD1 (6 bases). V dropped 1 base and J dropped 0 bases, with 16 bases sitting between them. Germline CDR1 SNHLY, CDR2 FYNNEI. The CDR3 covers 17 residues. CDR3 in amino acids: CASSEGPDRLSSYEQYF. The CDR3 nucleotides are TGTGCCAGCAGTGAAGGGCCAGACAGGCTGAGCTCCTACGAGCAGTACTTC.

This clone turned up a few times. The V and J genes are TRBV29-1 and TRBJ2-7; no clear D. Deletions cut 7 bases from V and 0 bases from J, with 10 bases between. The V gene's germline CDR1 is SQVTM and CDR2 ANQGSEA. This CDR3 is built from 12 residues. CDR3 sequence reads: CSAFDNSYEQYF. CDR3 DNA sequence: TGCAGCGCTTTTGACAACTCCTACGAGCAGTACTTC.

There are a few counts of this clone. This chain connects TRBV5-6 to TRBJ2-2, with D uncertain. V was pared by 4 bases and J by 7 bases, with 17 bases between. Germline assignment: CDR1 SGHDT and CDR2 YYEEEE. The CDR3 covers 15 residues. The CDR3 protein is CASSHGSSPNGELFF. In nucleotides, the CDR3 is TGTGCCAGCAGCCATGGTTCGAGTCCCAACGGGGAGCTGTTTTTT. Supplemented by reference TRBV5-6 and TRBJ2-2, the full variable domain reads DAGVTQSPTHLIKTRGQQVTLRCSPKSGHDTVSWYQQALGQGPQFIFQYYEEEERQRGNFPDRFSGHQFPNYSSELNVNALLLGDSALYLCASSHGSSPNGELFFGEGSRLTVL.